The 30 T cell receptor beta chains in this list originate from one sample, sequenced in a study of cytomegalovirus exposure and HLA in healthy donors (dated by TCRdb to about 2017). Receptor libraries were prepared by the immunoSEQ multiplex PCR assay. For the multiplex PCR, a mixture combining 60 forward primers for TCR Vbeta segments and 13 reverse primers for TCR Jbeta segments was used. Sourced from immuneACCESS, this table was stored by TCRdb with only in-frame sequences that have V and J called. A share of the clones is absent; for the studies checked, an unresolved V gene accounts for under half, and the remainder has no known explanation. The sample profile shows around 180,000 clones; under 90% of them were found once. The ten largest account for 6% to 7.5% of the sample. The sequenced material came from PBMCs. The receptors shown here come from a man aged 25-45 years in good health and CMV-seropositive.

The chain carries TRBV21-1 and TRBJ1-5; TRBD1, the D gene given by the table, was not confirmed from the DNA. TRBV21-1 represents a pseudogene. The CDR3 is 15 amino acids. The CDR3 DNA reads as TGTGCCAGCAGCAAAGGTGGCAGGGTAGGGCAGCCCCAGCATTTT. Its translation is CASSKGGRVGQPQHF.

The chain is built from TRBV28 and TRBJ2-7, with 7 bases fitting TRBD1. Unmatched junction bases numbered 8, after V lost 5 bases and J lost 1 base. Germline V lookup: CDR1 MDHEN, CDR2 SYDVKM. The CDR3 covers 15 residues. This chain's CDR3 is CASSGWTGASYEQYF. CDR3 DNA: TGTGCCAGCAGTGGATGGACAGGCGCTTCCTACGAGCAGTACTTC.

The J gene is TRBJ1-6, the V gene TRBV5-1; D remains ambiguous. CDR1 is SGHRS, CDR2 YFSETQ, per germline. Trimming left V 1 base short and J 8 bases short, with 13 bases between. This CDR3 spans 15 amino acids. Here the CDR3 reads CASSLSQPGDSPLHF. In DNA, the CDR3 is TGCGCCAGCAGCTTGAGCCAGCCCGGAGATTCACCCCTCCACTTT.

V gene TRBV27 combines with J gene TRBJ2-7; 7 bases are a match to TRBD2. This CDR3 contains 14 residues. Looked up from germline, CDR1 is MNHEY and CDR2 is SMNVEV (reference sequence). Trimming took 3 bases from V and 2 from J; bases not matched to a gene: 4. CDR3 in amino acids: CASSFEGGAYEQYF. The CDR3 DNA reads TGTGCCAGCAGTTTCGAGGGAGGGGCCTACGAGCAGTACTTC.

The gene calls are TRBV5-1 and TRBJ2-3, with D possibly matching TRBD1 (5 bases). The CDR3 has 15 residues. Germline values: CDR1 SGHRS, CDR2 YFSETQ. The germline V and J ends were trimmed by 1 base and 3 bases, with 12 bases remaining between them. The chain's CDR3 is CASSLRGAETDTQYF. The CDR3 nucleotides are TGCGCCAGCAGCTTGCGTGGGGCAGAAACAGATACGCAGTATTTT.

The chain carries TRBV5-8 and TRBJ2-1, with TRBD2 identical over 7 bases. This CDR3 is built from 15 residues. Trimming at V came to 1 base and at J to 7 bases, leaving 8 bases not matched to a gene. Per germline, CDR1 SGHTS and CDR2 YDEGEE. As DNA, the CDR3 is TGTGCCAGCAGCTTGTTGGGAGGGCCGGAAAATGAGCAGTTCTTC. Translated, it gives CASSLLGGPENEQFF.

The chain carries TRBV7-2 and TRBJ1-2, with a tentative D call TRBD1 (5 bases). Between the trimmed V and J ends, which lost 1 base and 5 bases, there was a span of 11 bases. The V gene's germline CDR1 is SGHTA and CDR2 FQGNSA. The CDR3 spans 14 residues. The DNA for the CDR3 is TGTGCCAGCAGCTTAGAAGCGGGGGGGTATGGCTACACCTTC. Protein sequence: CASSLEAGGYGYTF.

This clone was seen a few times. This chain uses TRBV5-4 with TRBJ2-7; 7 nucleotides align to TRBD2. This CDR3 is built from 16 residues. Trimming removed 3 bases from V and 1 base from J; junction bases left unmatched: 10. Germline values: CDR1 SGHNT, CDR2 YYREEE (reference sequence). CDR3 DNA sequence: TGTGCCAGCAGCTGGGGAGGGAGGTTGGGGTCCTACGAGCAGTACTTC. Translated: CASSWGGRLGSYEQYF.

J is TRBJ1-1 and V is TRBV10-3; 8 bases are a match to TRBD1. Trimming cost V 7 bases and J 4 bases; bases outside gene matches: 11. Germline CDR1 and CDR2: ENHRY and SYGVKD. The CDR3 has 15 residues. The CDR3 bases are TGTGCCATCAATAATCCCGGACAGGGCACCACTGAAGCTTTCTTT. Translated, it gives CAINNPGQGTTEAFF.

The V call is TRBV19, the J call TRBJ1-5, with 9 bases lining up with TRBD1. Germline values: CDR1 LNHDA, CDR2 SQIVND (reference sequence). The CDR3 has 15 residues. V lost 5 bases to trimming and J lost 3 bases; unmatched junction nucleotides: 5. The CDR3 loop reads CASSPTGGPNQPQHF. The CDR3 region has the DNA TGTGCCAGTAGTCCCACAGGGGGCCCCAATCAGCCCCAGCATTTT.

This clone has more than one count but fewer than ten. The CDR3, as DNA: TGTGCCAGCAGTACGTACAGGGGCCAAGAGACCCAGTACTTC. Translation gives CASSTYRGQETQYF. V usage is TRBV27 and J usage is TRBJ2-5; 7 bases map to TRBD1. This CDR3 region has 14 residues. Per germline, CDR1 MNHEY and CDR2 SMNVEV (reference sequence). The V and J ends lost 5 bases and 1 base, in that order; junction bases with no gene match: 4.

J is TRBJ2-5 and V is TRBV4-2; the match to TRBD2 covers 8 bases. The germline V gene encodes CDR1 LGHNA and CDR2 YNFKEQ. The CDR3 runs 14 residues. Trimming cost V 5 bases and J 2 bases; bases outside gene matches: 4. The CDR3 DNA sequence: TGTGCCAGCAGCTCGACTAGCGAACAAGAGACCCAGTACTTC. It encodes CASSSTSEQETQYF.

The J gene is TRBJ1-4, the V gene TRBV9, with D possibly being TRBD1 (5 bases). The germline V gene encodes CDR1 SGDLS and CDR2 YYNGEE. The CDR3 consists of 14 residues. Trimming shortened V by 2 bases and J by 5 bases, and 10 bases separated the two germline ends. The CDR3 DNA sequence: TGTGCCAGCAGCGTCAGTAGGGGAAATGAAAAACTGTTTTTT. Protein sequence: CASSVSRGNEKLFF.

This clone was counted a few times. The rearrangement joins TRBV5-1 to TRBJ2-1; TRBD1 agrees at 7 bases. This CDR3 spans 14 amino acids. V was pared by 7 bases and J by 4 bases, with 8 bases of the junction left unmatched. Germline CDR1 is SGHRS and CDR2 is YFSETQ. The CDR3 nucleotides are TGCGCCAGCTCCCCAGACAGGGAGTACAATGAGCAGTTCTTC. As protein: CASSPDREYNEQFF.

This clone was recorded once. The chain carries TRBV5-6 and TRBJ2-5; D call uncertain. The CDR3 covers 13 residues. Trimming shortened V by 1 base and J by 5 bases, and 9 bases separated the two germline ends. The germline V gene encodes CDR1 SGHDT and CDR2 YYEEEE. The CDR3 nucleotides read TGTGCCAGCAGCTTGTTTCCCGGGGAGACCCAGTACTTC. Encoded protein: CASSLFPGETQYF.

The chain is built from TRBV4-1 and TRBJ1-3; TRBD1 agrees at 8 bases. The CDR3 has 18 residues. V lost 1 base and J lost 0; bases outside the gene matches: 8. The germline gives CDR1 MGHRA, CDR2 YSYEKL. The DNA of the CDR3 is TGCGCCAGCAGCCAAGTGGTAAGGGACAGGCCCTCTGGAAACACCATATATTTT. This translates into CASSQVVRDRPSGNTIYF.

The CDR3 reads CAWSAGQGYNEQFF. The CDR3 DNA reads TGTGCCTGGAGCGCAGGACAGGGTTACAATGAGCAGTTCTTC. The V gene is TRBV30, the J gene TRBJ2-1; 8 nucleotides align to TRBD1. CDR1 and CDR2 (germline): GTSNPN, SVGIG (reference sequence). V lost 3 bases and J lost 4; bases outside the gene matches: 5. CDR3 length equals 14 residues.

The chain uses TRBV5-4 and TRBJ1-2, with 8 bases identical to TRBD1. Losses at the gene ends were 3 bases for V and 3 bases for J; bases not matched to a gene: 10. This CDR3 is built from 16 residues. The germline CDR1 and CDR2 sequences are SGHNT and YYREEE (reference sequence). The CDR3 sequence: CASSWDRQGGDYGYTF. DNA of the CDR3: TGTGCCAGCAGCTGGGACAGGCAGGGGGGGGACTATGGCTACACCTTC.

The J gene is TRBJ2-2, the V gene TRBV9; 9 bases align to TRBD2. The CDR3 loop spans 18 amino acids. The germline CDR1 and CDR2 sequences are SGDLS and YYNGEE. V was clipped by 2 bases and J by 1 base; unmatched bases: 9. CDR3 nucleotides: TGTGCCAGCAGCGTTTATAGCGGGGGCCCATTGAACACCGGGGAGCTGTTTTTT. Its protein is CASSVYSGGPLNTGELFF.

The rearrangement joins TRBV19 to TRBJ2-1; D might be TRBD2 (6 bases). Germline values: CDR1 LNHDA, CDR2 SQIVND (reference sequence). V gave up 7 bases and J gave up 10 bases, with 17 bases separating them. This CDR3 is built from 13 residues. CDR3 amino acids: CASNNRDSSEQFF. CDR3 DNA: TGTGCCAGTAATAACCGGGACTCAAGCGAGCAGTTCTTC.

The chain recombines TRBV9 with TRBJ1-2; 9 nucleotides match TRBD1. CDR1 is SGDLS, CDR2 YYNGEE, per germline. This CDR3 is built from 15 residues. Trimming removed 6 bases from V and 4 bases from J; junction bases left unmatched: 10. CDR3 residues: CASTAGDRAPYGYTF. In DNA form, the CDR3 reads TGTGCCAGCACCGCCGGGGACAGGGCCCCCTATGGCTACACCTTC.

The gene calls are TRBV6-1 and TRBJ1-1; D gene unclear. CDR1 is MNHNS, CDR2 SASEGT, per germline. Deletions cut 0 bases from V and 2 bases from J, with 10 bases between. The CDR3 is made up of 15 amino acids. The CDR3: CASSEATGVNTEAFF. CDR3 nucleotide sequence: TGTGCCAGCAGTGAAGCCACTGGAGTTAACACTGAAGCTTTCTTT.

On this clone itself: Different DNA sequences within this sample yield the same CDR3. The rearrangement joins TRBV9 to TRBJ2-3, with a possible D match to TRBD2 (6 bases). There are 14 residues in the CDR3. The germline CDR1 and CDR2 sequences are SGDLS and YYNGEE. V lost 6 bases to trimming and J lost 0 bases, with 11 bases between them. The CDR3 region is CASTPGGSTDTQYF. The CDR3 DNA sequence: TGTGCCAGCACCCCCGGGGGAAGCACAGATACGCAGTATTTT.

This chain links TRBV2 with TRBJ2-5; 14 nucleotides line up with TRBD2. The CDR3 contains 18 residues. Trimming at V came to 3 bases and at J to 3 bases, leaving 9 bases not matched to a gene. CDR1 and CDR2 (germline): SNHLY, FYNNEI. Here the CDR3 reads CASSDKWGGLAGEETQYF. As DNA, the CDR3 is TGTGCCAGCAGTGATAAGTGGGGGGGACTAGCGGGGGAAGAGACCCAGTACTTC. Supplemented by reference TRBV2 and TRBJ2-5, the full variable domain reads EPEVTQTPSHQVTQMGQEVILRCVPISNHLYFYWYRQILGQKVEFLVSFYNNEISEKSEIFDDQFSVERPDGSNFTLKIRSTKLEDSAMYFCASSDKWGGLAGEETQYFGPGTRLLVL.

The table lists this clone with a count of one. J is TRBJ1-2 and V is TRBV10-3; weak D call: TRBD1 (5 bases). This CDR3 has 13 amino acids. Per the germline V gene, CDR1 is ENHRY and CDR2 is SYGVKD. The V end was cut by 6 bases, the J end by 7 bases, with 15 bases between. CDR3 sequence (DNA): TGTGCCATCAGAGAAGCAGGGTCCGGTGGCTACACCTTC. Its protein is CAIREAGSGGYTF.

This sequence joins TRBV11-1 and TRBJ2-7; possible D gene TRBD2, 5 bases. The CDR3 runs 15 residues. Per the germline V gene, CDR1 is SGHAT and CDR2 is FQDESV (reference sequence). With 3 bases removed from V and 2 bases from J, the gap between germline ends came to 14 bases. The CDR3 DNA is TGTGCCAGCAGCTTGAGCGGCGGAGCAACCTACGAGCAGTACTTC. Its translation: CASSLSGGATYEQYF.

The rearrangement joins TRBV7-9 to TRBJ1-2; 7 nucleotides align to TRBD1. The ends lost 5 bases at V and 3 bases at J; junction bases unmatched: 6. This CDR3 spans 14 amino acids. CDR1 is SEHNR, CDR2 FQNEAQ, per germline (reference sequence). CDR3 region: CASSIQGLDYGYTF. CDR3 coding DNA: TGTGCCAGCAGCATACAGGGGTTGGACTATGGCTACACCTTC.

The sample holds a few counts of this clone. Other DNA sequences from this sample encode an identical CDR3 as well. V gene TRBV14 combines with J gene TRBJ2-1; 8 bases map to TRBD2. With V trimmed by 3 bases and J by 7 bases, 14 bases remained unmatched. CDR1 and CDR2 (germline): SGHDN, FVKESK. The CDR3 is 17 amino acids. In DNA, the CDR3 is TGTGCCAGCAGCCAGGGATCCCACGGGAGGGCTAGTAATGAGCAGTTCTTC. It translates to CASSQGSHGRASNEQFF.

The chain employs TRBV5-8 and TRBJ1-5; D is unclear. The CDR3 totals 17 residues. V lost 3 bases and J 6 bases, leaving 22 bases between the germline ends. Germline CDR1 is SGHTS and CDR2 is YDEGEE. CDR3 residues: CASSSVSGVRPGQPQHF. The CDR3 DNA reads as TGTGCCAGCAGCTCGGTTTCCGGGGTCCGTCCCGGTCAGCCCCAGCATTTT.

The chain carries TRBV5-6 and TRBJ2-3; the match to TRBD2 covers 8 bases. V shed 2 bases, J shed 2 bases, and the junction held 7 bases outside the gene matches. Germline CDR1 and CDR2: SGHDT and YYEEEE. The CDR3 consists of 16 residues. The CDR3: CASSLPSGGLTDTQYF. The CDR3 coding sequence is TGTGCCAGCAGCTTACCCAGCGGGGGCCTCACAGATACGCAGTATTTT.